The rows below give T cell receptor beta chains drawn from one sample of a study of shared clonotypes between healthy human individuals. The method was immunoSEQ multiplex PCR; TCRdb's version includes in-frame clones alone and lacks a portion of them. The sample has some 800,000 clones, around 93% seen once. Sequencing used naive CD8+ T cells sorted from blood. The receptors were sampled from a young man in good health. CDR3s include the opening cysteine and the closing phenylalanine or tryptophan. The D gene is left open where the match is weak. Clone size is not always given. Where it is, it says once, few, many or a class for expanded clones.

J: TRBJ2-4
V: TRBV29-1
size: .
D: TRBD1
CDR3: CSVEAPDREIAKNIQYF
DNA: TGCAGCGTTGAAGCTCCGGACAGGGAGATAGCCAAAAACATTCAGTACTTC

J: TRBJ1-2
V: TRBV11-2
size: .
D: .
CDR3: CASSFLSTASYGYTF
DNA: TGTGCCAGCAGCTTCCTTTCCACAGCGAGCTATGGCTACACCTTC

J: TRBJ2-2
V: TRBV7-3
size: few
D: TRBD2
CDR3: CASSSLAGANTGELFF
DNA: TGTGCCAGCAGCTCCTTAGCGGGAGCGAACACCGGGGAGCTGTTTTTT

J: TRBJ1-2
V: TRBV27
size: .
D: TRBD1
CDR3: CASSLNGAGTGIHGYTF
DNA: TGTGCCAGCAGTTTGAACGGGGCCGGGACAGGGATACATGGCTACACCTTC

J: TRBJ1-2
V: TRBV27
size: .
D: .
CDR3: CASSPTVSYGYTF
DNA: TGTGCCAGCAGTCCAACGGTGAGCTATGGCTACACCTTC

J: TRBJ2-5
V: TRBV28
size: .
D: .
CDR3: CASSFMLALETQYF
DNA: TGTGCCAGCAGTTTCATGCTAGCACTGGAGACCCAGTACTTC

J: TRBJ1-1
V: TRBV28
size: few
D: .
CDR3: CASSFGLNTEAFF
DNA: TGTGCCAGCAGTTTTGGGCTGAACACTGAAGCTTTCTTT

J: TRBJ2-7
V: TRBV11-1
size: few
D: .
CDR3: CASSPPSGEQYF
DNA: TGTGCCAGCAGCCCGCCTTCGGGGGAGCAGTACTTC

J: TRBJ2-3
V: TRBV14
size: once
D: TRBD2
CDR3: CASSPTSGTADTQYF
DNA: TGTGCCAGCAGCCCGACTAGCGGGACGGCAGATACGCAGTATTTT

J: TRBJ2-7
V: TRBV28
size: few
D: .
CDR3: CASSLLGPEQYF
DNA: TGTGCCAGCAGTTTACTAGGTCCGGAGCAGTACTTC

J: TRBJ2-1
V: TRBV7-9
size: .
D: .
CDR3: CASEGTLTYNEQFF
DNA: TGTGCCAGCGAGGGGACTCTGACCTACAATGAGCAGTTCTTC

J: TRBJ2-7
V: TRBV11-2
size: .
D: .
CDR3: CASSSLRVHEQYF
DNA: TGTGCCAGCAGCTCACTTCGGGTCCACGAGCAGTACTTC

J: TRBJ2-1
V: TRBV11-2
size: .
D: TRBD2
CDR3: CASSLYAPSGNSYNEQFF
DNA: TGTGCCAGCAGCTTATATGCTCCTAGCGGGAACTCCTACAATGAGCAGTTCTTC

J: TRBJ1-2
V: TRBV18
size: few
D: .
CDR3: CASSPGGRYGYTF
DNA: TGTGCCAGCTCACCAGGGGGCAGGTATGGCTACACCTTC

J: TRBJ2-7
V: TRBV9
size: .
D: TRBD2
CDR3: CASSLAGLNYEQYF
DNA: TGTGCCAGCAGCCTAGCGGGACTCAACTACGAGCAGTACTTC

J: TRBJ2-7
V: TRBV4-1
size: .
D: .
CDR3: CASSQGALYEQYF
DNA: TGCGCCAGCAGCCAAGGAGCCTTGTACGAGCAGTACTTC

J: TRBJ2-1
V: TRBV12-1
size: .
D: .
CDR3: CASSFLAGGTGHSYNEQFF
DNA: TGTGCCAGCAGCTTTTTAGCAGGGGGTACCGGACATTCCTACAATGAGCAGTTCTTC

J: TRBJ2-7
V: TRBV29-1
size: .
D: TRBD2
CDR3: CSVRGGTSGRYGSYEQYF
DNA: TGCAGCGTACGCGGGGGGACTAGCGGGAGGTATGGATCCTACGAGCAGTACTTC